One sample yielded the 11 T cell receptor beta chains listed below, sequenced in a study of cytomegalovirus exposure and HLA in healthy donors. The PCR made use of 60 Vbeta and 13 Jbeta primers. Clones were read by immunoSEQ multiplex PCR, and TCRdb kept only the in-frame ones, dropping some. The sample holds 120,000 to 150,000 clones, approximately 85% seen once. The specimen sequenced was PBMCs. The receptors shown here come from a woman aged 40 to 50 in good health and CMV-seronegative.

In its sample, this clone was seen once. This chain joins TRBV5-1 and TRBJ2-1, with D possibly being TRBD2 (6 bases). The germline V gene encodes CDR1 SGHRS and CDR2 YFSETQ. This CDR3 contains 15 residues. V lost 0 bases, J lost 2 bases, and 9 bases lay in between. DNA of the CDR3: TGCGCCAGCAGCTTGGTAGCGGCTACCTACAATGAGCAGTTCTTC. The encoded protein is CASSLVAATYNEQFF.

V and J are TRBV6-1 and TRBJ2-1; tentatively, D is TRBD1 (6 bases). V lost 3 bases and J lost 7, with 16 bases in between. This CDR3 has 15 residues. Germline assignment: CDR1 MNHNS and CDR2 SASEGT. The CDR3 reads CASSDSGTLRNEQFF. The CDR3 coding sequence is TGTGCCAGCAGTGATTCCGGGACACTACGAAATGAGCAGTTCTTC.

V gene TRBV28 combines with J gene TRBJ2-7; 14 positions agree with TRBD2. In germline, CDR1 is MDHEN, CDR2 SYDVKM. This CDR3 has 15 amino acids. The V and J ends lost 4 bases and 2 bases, in that order; junction bases with no gene match: 1. In nucleotides, the CDR3 is TGTGCCAGCAGTTCGGGACTAGCGGGAGCCTACGAGCAGTACTTC. Translating gives CASSSGLAGAYEQYF.

The chain couples TRBV4-1 to TRBJ1-2; D gene ambiguous. The CDR3 runs 15 residues. Germline V gene sequence: CDR1 MGHRA, CDR2 YSYEKL. Trimming took off 1 base at V and 7 bases at J, with 16 bases between the two ends. CDR3 residues: CASSQANLELPGYTF. Here the CDR3 DNA reads TGCGCCAGCAGCCAAGCGAACTTGGAGCTGCCTGGCTACACCTTC.

This clone turned up a few times. The V call is TRBV25-1, the J call TRBJ2-1; D gene ambiguous. The CDR3 runs 15 residues. The ends were cut back, 3 bases at V and 0 bases at J, with 9 bases in the middle. Looked up from germline, CDR1 is MGHDK and CDR2 is SYGVNS. CDR3 sequence reads: CASSEAIVSYNEQFF. The CDR3 DNA sequence: TGTGCCAGCAGTGAGGCCATTGTCTCCTACAATGAGCAGTTCTTC.

The chain uses TRBV7-2 and TRBJ2-1; the match to TRBD2 covers 7 bases. The CDR3 loop spans 11 amino acids. Germline lookup yields CDR1 SGHTA and CDR2 FQGNSA. V was clipped by 4 bases and J by 11 bases; unmatched bases: 2. In DNA form, the CDR3 reads TGTGCCAGCAGCTCGGGAGGTAAGCAGTTCTTC. Translating it yields CASSSGGKQFF.

This clone came up once. The chain employs TRBV4-1 and TRBJ1-1; no clear D. The germline V and J ends were trimmed by 3 bases and 6 bases, with 8 bases remaining between them. The germline V gene has CDR1 MGHRA and CDR2 YSYEKL. The CDR3 length is 12 residues. CDR3 sequence: CASSHLQAEAFF. Written as DNA, the CDR3 is TGCGCCAGCAGCCACCTCCAGGCTGAAGCTTTCTTT.

V usage is TRBV6-1 and J usage is TRBJ2-3, with 9 bases that match TRBD2. The CDR3 contains 15 residues. Germline values: CDR1 MNHNS, CDR2 SASEGT. The V gene end was trimmed by 6 bases and the J gene end by 5 bases; junction bases not matched to a gene: 9. The CDR3 here is CASRPAAGGIDTQYF. The CDR3, as DNA: TGTGCCAGCAGACCTGCGGCGGGAGGGATAGATACGCAGTATTTT.

This sequence joins TRBV11-1 and TRBJ2-1; D remains ambiguous. Germline assignment: CDR1 SGHAT and CDR2 FQDESV (reference sequence). V dropped 8 bases and J dropped 3 bases, with 11 bases sitting between them. The CDR3 has 13 amino acids. CDR3 in DNA: TGTGCCAGCGGCGGCAGTTTCTACAATGAGCAGTTCTTC. This translates into CASGGSFYNEQFF.

V is TRBV7-2 and J is TRBJ2-7; D is perhaps TRBD1 (5 bases). V was cut by 1 base and J by 3 bases, with 10 bases left in between. The CDR3 is made up of 14 amino acids. Germline V gives CDR1 SGHTA, CDR2 FQGNSA. The CDR3 is CASSLDLRGYEQYF. The DNA for the CDR3 is TGTGCCAGCAGCTTAGACCTAAGGGGCTACGAGCAGTACTTC.

The CDR3 DNA reads as TGTGCCAGCAGCTTGTATTGGGACTCGAACACAGATACGCAGTATTTT. It translates to CASSLYWDSNTDTQYF. The rearrangement joins TRBV12-1 to TRBJ2-3; the table's D call, TRBD2, was not checked against the DNA. TRBV12-1 is flagged as a pseudogene. The CDR3 length is 16 residues.